A single sample is the source of the 14 T cell receptor beta chains below, sequenced in a study of blood T cell repertoires in COVID-19. The table came from immunoSEQ multiplex PCR; TCRdb's copy has only in-frame clones and leaves some out. The sample shows approximately 150,000 clones, approximately 73% of them seen only once. The material sequenced was peripheral blood. These receptors were collected from a man in his sixties with acute or convalescent COVID-19.

V gene TRBV7-9 combines with J gene TRBJ1-1, with 8 bases lining up with TRBD1. The CDR3 is 12 residues long. Germline V gene sequence: CDR1 SEHNR, CDR2 FQNEAQ (reference sequence). The ends lost 3 bases at V and 10 bases at J; junction bases unmatched: 4. The CDR3 coding sequence is TGTGCCAGCAGCTTGGACAGGGCAGGAGCTTTCTTT. Translation gives CASSLDRAGAFF.

The gene calls are TRBV19 and TRBJ1-3; tentatively, D is TRBD1 (6 bases). Germline assignment: CDR1 LNHDA and CDR2 SQIVND (reference sequence). There are 16 residues in the CDR3. V dropped 1 base and J dropped 0 bases, with 10 bases sitting between them. The CDR3 sequence is CASSIGGQLSGNTIYF. The CDR3 DNA reads TGTGCCAGTAGTATAGGCGGACAGCTCTCTGGAAACACCATATATTTT.

The chain joins TRBV6-1 to TRBJ2-1; 10 bases line up with TRBD2. Per the germline V gene, CDR1 is MNHNS and CDR2 is SASEGT. Trimming removed 4 bases from V and 3 bases from J; junction bases left unmatched: 6. The CDR3 spans 16 residues. The CDR3 DNA is TGTGCCAGCAGTGTAGGTACTAGCGGGGACTACAATGAGCAGTTCTTC. Translation: CASSVGTSGDYNEQFF.

The V and J genes are TRBV5-1 and TRBJ2-5, with TRBD2 matching 8 bases. The CDR3 covers 16 residues. Germline CDR1 and CDR2: SGHRS and YFSETQ. V was pared by 0 bases and J by 1 base, with 5 bases of the junction left unmatched. CDR3 coding DNA: TGCGCCAGCAGCTTGGCGACTAGCGTTATCCAAGAGACCCAGTACTTC. It specifies CASSLATSVIQETQYF.

The rearrangement uses TRBV7-3 and TRBJ2-1, with TRBD2 matching 8 bases. V was pared by 5 bases and J by 9 bases, with 12 bases of the junction left unmatched. This CDR3 region has 15 residues. The V gene's germline CDR1 is SGHTA and CDR2 FQGTGA. The CDR3 DNA is TGTGCCAGCAGCAGAACCGGGACTAGTCGAAGTGAGCAGTTCTTC. Its protein is CASSRTGTSRSEQFF.

The gene calls are TRBV30 and TRBJ1-3; 7 bases match TRBD1. V lost 7 bases, J lost 0 bases, and 9 bases stayed unmatched. The CDR3 consists of 15 residues. Germline values: CDR1 GTSNPN, CDR2 SVGIG (reference sequence). CDR3 coding DNA: TGTGCCTCCTCGACAGGGCTCTTCTCTGGAAACACCATATATTTT. Translation: CASSTGLFSGNTIYF.

This clone was detected a few times. The genes are TRBV27 and TRBJ2-3, with 9 nucleotides matching TRBD2. This CDR3 is built from 15 residues. CDR1 MNHEY and CDR2 SMNVEV come from the germline V gene (reference sequence). Trimming removed 6 bases from V and 5 bases from J; junction bases left unmatched: 9. This CDR3 is CASSLGLARVDTQYF. The CDR3 DNA follows: TGTGCCAGCAGCCTCGGACTAGCGCGAGTAGATACGCAGTATTTT.

The chain employs TRBV5-4 and TRBJ2-1, with 15 bases lining up with TRBD2. Germline CDR1 reads SGHNT; CDR2 reads YYREEE (reference sequence). J gave up 9 bases and V 0 bases, and 7 bases lay outside the gene matches. The CDR3 has 17 amino acids. CDR3 amino acids: CASSLELGLAGGGEQFF. The CDR3 DNA is TGTGCCAGCAGCTTGGAACTGGGACTAGCGGGAGGAGGTGAGCAGTTCTTC. The entire variable domain, with the rest obtained from reference TRBV5-4 and TRBJ2-1, is as follows: ETGVTQSPTHLIKTRGQQVTLRCSSQSGHNTVSWYQQALGQGPQFIFQYYREEENGRGNFPPRFSGLQFPNYSSELNVNALELDDSALYLCASSLELGLAGGGEQFFGPGTRLTVL.

This clone turned up a few times. V gene TRBV5-1 combines with J gene TRBJ2-7, with 7 bases identical to TRBD1. V lost 4 bases to trimming and J lost 5 bases; unmatched junction nucleotides: 9. The germline gives CDR1 SGHRS, CDR2 YFSETQ. There are 14 residues in the CDR3. The CDR3 region has the DNA TGCGCCAGCAGCCAAATGACAGGGATCAACGAGCAGTACTTC. Its translation is CASSQMTGINEQYF.

V usage is TRBV6-5 and J usage is TRBJ2-2; TRBD1 aligns across 9 bases. The CDR3 totals 15 residues. The V gene's germline CDR1 is MNHEY and CDR2 SVGAGI. With V trimmed by 11 bases and J by 1 base, 8 bases remained unmatched. DNA for the CDR3: TGTGCCGGACGGACAGGGGTGGGGAACACCGGGGAGCTGTTTTTT. Encoded protein: CAGRTGVGNTGELFF.

The chain has TRBV11-3 and TRBJ2-5; TRBD1 agrees at 7 bases. CDR1 and CDR2 (germline): SGHNT, YENEEA. The V segment lost 1 base and the J segment 4 bases; nucleotides outside the gene matches: 6. The CDR3 is made up of 15 amino acids. CDR3 coding DNA: TGTGCCAGCAGCTTAGGACAGGGAAGAGGAGAGACCCAGTACTTC. This translates into CASSLGQGRGETQYF.

The V and J genes are TRBV6-5 and TRBJ2-7, with a possible D match to TRBD2 (5 bases). CDR3 length equals 14 residues. Trimming left V 7 bases short and J 1 base short, with 14 bases between. Looked up from germline, CDR1 is MNHEY and CDR2 is SVGAGI. CDR3 loop: CASNNLGSSYEQYF. Here the CDR3 DNA reads TGTGCCAGCAATAATCTAGGGAGTTCCTACGAGCAGTACTTC.

The table lists this clone with a few counts. The chain combines TRBV5-1 with TRBJ1-6; a weak D match, TRBD1 (5 bases). This CDR3 has 12 amino acids. Trimming removed 3 bases from V and 9 bases from J, with 7 bases in between. CDR1 is SGHRS, CDR2 YFSETQ, per germline. The CDR3: CASSYQGSPLHF. CDR3 nucleotide sequence: TGCGCCAGCAGCTACCAGGGTTCACCCCTCCACTTT.

CDR3 nucleotides: TGTGCCGTCAAAAGCGGGAGTGATGGAGATACGCAGTATTTT. Amino acid sequence: CAVKSGSDGDTQYF. This rearrangement joins TRBV10-3 to TRBJ2-3, with 8 positions matching TRBD2. The germline gives CDR1 ENHRY, CDR2 SYGVKD. The length of the CDR3 is 14 residues. The trim removed 11 bases at V and 5 bases at J, leaving 12 bases unmatched.